This TCR beta chain was identified during a study of shared clonotypes between healthy human individuals. The study's findings and limits: Investigators expected sequencing depth to affect clonotype sharing among donors.

CD4+ cell separation produced CD45RA+ naive and CD45RA-negative memory subsets. The CDR3 contains 14 residues. V lost 5 bases to trimming and J lost 4 bases, with 15 bases between them. Per germline, CDR1 MNHEY and CDR2 SVGAGI. The repertoire was sequenced with immunoSEQ multiplex PCR; TCRdb's copy has only in-frame clones and lacks some. This table has over a million clones, roughly 96% appearing once. This clone occurred once. Antigen: not known. The clonotype comes from a man aged 30-40 years in good health. The J gene is TRBJ2-7, the V gene TRBV6-5; tentatively, D is TRBD2 (5 bases). What was sequenced was naive CD4+ T cells sorted from blood. Indicated subset: CD45RA+ positively selected. The CDR3 loop is CASSDLPGSYEQYF. The CDR3 DNA reads TGTGCCAGCAGTGACCTTCCGGGGAGTTACGAGCAGTACTTC.